This is a list of T cell receptor beta chains from one sample in a study of long-term antiretroviral therapy in people with HIV. Repertoires were generated with immunoSEQ multiplex PCR, while TCRdb's copy carries only in-frame clones and drops some. The sample records roughly 29,000 clones, approximately 95% being singletons. Material: unsorted PBMCs, obtained 5.3 years after starting antiretroviral therapy. The source of these receptors is a man aged 45-65 years with HIV. Each CDR3 is given with its conserved first and last residue. A D gene is named only where the DNA matches it firmly. Some rows have no size entry. The others give once, few or many, or a class for an expanded clone.

abundance	v_gene	d_gene	j_gene	CDR3aa	CDR3nt
NA	TRBV5-1	NA	TRBJ1-1	CASSHESGEVNTEAFF	TGCGCCAGCAGTCACGAGTCGGGGGAAGTGAACACTGAAGCTTTCTTT
NA	TRBV11-2	NA	TRBJ2-7	CASSSRKWGLTFPYEQYF	TGTGCCAGCAGCTCTCGGAAATGGGGCCTTACTTTTCCCTACGAGCAGTACTTC
NA	TRBV10-3	NA	TRBJ1-2	CAITTAEDPVYGYTF	TGTGCCATCACCACCGCGGAGGACCCCGTCTATGGCTACACCTTC
NA	TRBV9	NA	TRBJ2-1	CASSSRVGSYNEQFF	TGTGCCAGCAGCTCCCGGGTAGGCTCCTACAATGAGCAGTTCTTC
once	TRBV7-7	TRBD2	TRBJ2-1	CASSLGRGSNEQFF	TGTGCCAGCAGCTTGGGGCGGGGGTCAAATGAGCAGTTCTTC
NA	TRBV27	NA	TRBJ2-1	CASRWGGAGYNEQFF	TGTGCCAGCAGATGGGGGGGGGCGGGGTACAATGAGCAGTTCTTC
NA	TRBV4-1	NA	TRBJ2-7	CASSHGTGVSLTTYEQYF	TGCGCCAGCAGCCACGGCACTGGGGTGAGCCTGACTACCTACGAGCAGTACTTC
NA	TRBV27	NA	TRBJ2-7	CASSARTGIPYEQYF	TGTGCCAGCAGCGCCCGAACAGGGATCCCCTACGAGCAGTACTTC
NA	TRBV7-6	TRBD1	TRBJ1-1	CASSPRQGNTEAFF	TGTGCCAGCAGCCCCAGACAGGGGAACACTGAAGCTTTCTTT
NA	TRBV4-3	TRBD2	TRBJ2-1	CASSQARLAGLYNEQFF	TGCGCCAGCAGCCAAGCGCGACTAGCGGGGCTCTACAATGAGCAGTTCTTC
NA	TRBV6-6	NA	TRBJ2-6	CASSYSGRTGANVLTF	TGTGCCAGCAGTTACTCGGGGAGAACTGGGGCCAACGTCCTGACTTTC
NA	TRBV7-8	NA	TRBJ2-1	CASSLVRYDEQFF	TGTGCCAGCAGCTTAGTTAGGTACGATGAGCAGTTCTTC
NA	TRBV6-1	NA	TRBJ2-2	CASLSQGSTGELFF	TGTGCCAGCCTGTCACAGGGTAGTACCGGGGAGCTGTTTTTT
once	TRBV6-8	NA	TRBJ2-2	CASSEWGSTTGELFF	TGTGCCAGCAGTGAATGGGGGAGTACCACCGGGGAGCTGTTTTTT
NA	TRBV11-2	NA	TRBJ2-7	CASSYRSSYEQYF	TGTGCCAGCAGCTATCGAAGCTCCTACGAGCAGTACTTC
NA	TRBV4-3	NA	TRBJ2-3	CASSQGRGTRPDTQYF	TGCGCCAGCAGCCAAGGACGCGGGACCCGCCCAGATACGCAGTATTTT
NA	TRBV10-1	NA	TRBJ2-2	CASAAENTGELFF	TGCGCCAGCGCGGCAGAGAACACCGGGGAGCTGTTTTTT
NA	TRBV5-1	NA	TRBJ1-1	CASSMKVWRDTEAFF	TGCGCCAGCAGCATGAAGGTATGGAGGGACACTGAAGCTTTCTTT
NA	TRBV11-2	NA	TRBJ2-3	CASSLLGSTDTQYF	TGTGCCAGCAGCCTACTGGGCAGCACAGATACGCAGTATTTT
NA	TRBV27	NA	TRBJ2-1	CASSLQGPYNEQFF	TGTGCCAGCAGTTTACAGGGGCCCTACAATGAGCAGTTCTTC
NA	TRBV6-4	TRBD2	TRBJ2-3	CASSDSLGSGGANTQYF	TGTGCCAGCAGTGACTCGCTTGGTAGCGGGGGGGCAAATACGCAGTATTTT
few	TRBV19	NA	TRBJ1-1	CASRTVRNTEAFF	TGTGCCAGTAGGACAGTCAGAAACACTGAAGCTTTCTTT
NA	TRBV30	TRBD1	TRBJ2-7	CAWSVGTGEGQYF	TGTGCCTGGAGTGTAGGGACAGGGGAAGGGCAGTACTTC
NA	TRBV7-7	NA	TRBJ2-2	CASSLVAGNTGELFF	TGTGCCAGCAGCTTAGTAGCAGGGAACACCGGGGAGCTGTTTTTT
NA	TRBV11-2	TRBD2	TRBJ2-1	CASSPRAGEHNEQFF	TGTGCCAGCAGTCCCCGGGCGGGGGAGCACAATGAGCAGTTCTTC
NA	TRBV29-1	NA	TRBJ1-2	CSVPGVDGYTF	TGCAGCGTCCCGGGGGTAGATGGCTACACCTTC
NA	TRBV11-2	TRBD2	TRBJ2-3	CASTPRGGVTDTQYF	TGTGCCAGCACCCCCCGGGGGGGGGTCACAGATACGCAGTATTTT
once	TRBV29-1	NA	TRBJ2-7	CSVVAYEQYF	TGCAGCGTTGTAGCCTACGAGCAGTACTTC
NA	TRBV7-6	TRBD2	TRBJ2-3	CASSSRGEGYTQYF	TGTGCCAGCAGCTCTCGGGGGGAGGGCTATACGCAGTATTTT
NA	TRBV9	TRBD1	TRBJ2-7	CASSLGQGTYEQYF	TGTGCCAGCAGCCTCGGACAGGGAACCTACGAGCAGTACTTC
NA	TRBV28	NA	TRBJ1-1	CASSSQVYTEAFF	TGTGCCAGCAGTTCCCAGGTCTACACTGAAGCTTTCTTT
NA	TRBV7-2	TRBD2	TRBJ2-3	CASSPRGRGGYSDTQYF	TGTGCCAGCAGCCCTCGAGGGCGCGGGGGGTATTCAGATACGCAGTATTTT
NA	TRBV5-6	NA	TRBJ2-5	CASSPPGAGETQYF	TGTGCCAGCAGCCCCCCGGGGGCTGGTGAGACCCAGTACTTC
once	TRBV29-1	NA	TRBJ2-2	CSVEGQGLTGELFF	TGCAGCGTTGAGGGGCAGGGGTTAACCGGGGAGCTGTTTTTT
once	TRBV28	TRBD1	TRBJ2-7	CASSLVRDRGVFLLYEQYF	TGTGCCAGCAGTTTAGTTAGGGACAGGGGAGTTTTCCTACTCTACGAGCAGTACTTC
NA	TRBV7-2	NA	TRBJ2-7	CASSLGGMSYEQYF	TGTGCCAGCAGCTTAGGGGGCATGTCCTACGAGCAGTACTTC
NA	TRBV5-8	TRBD1	TRBJ2-3	CASSGGQGWPDTQYF	TGTGCCAGCAGCGGCGGACAGGGGTGGCCAGATACGCAGTATTTT
NA	TRBV12-5	NA	TRBJ1-3	CASGQFSGNTIYF	TGTGCTAGTGGACAGTTCTCTGGAAACACCATATATTTT
NA	TRBV5-6	NA	TRBJ2-7	CASSLSSSYEQYF	TGTGCCAGCAGCTTGAGCAGCTCCTACGAGCAGTACTTC
NA	TRBV7-3	NA	TRBJ2-2	CASSSRGGEELFF	TGTGCCAGCAGCTCACGTGGTGGCGAGGAGCTGTTTTTT
NA	TRBV5-1	NA	TRBJ1-6	CASSVTVADNSPLHF	TGCGCCAGCAGCGTGACGGTCGCAGATAATTCACCCCTCCACTTT
NA	TRBV19	NA	TRBJ2-3	CASSIGSATGTDTQYF	TGTGCCAGTAGTATTGGTAGCGCGACGGGCACAGATACGCAGTATTTT
NA	TRBV9	NA	TRBJ2-3	CASSQGLSTDTQYF	TGTGCCAGCAGCCAGGGACTTTCCACAGATACGCAGTATTTT
NA	TRBV10-1	NA	TRBJ2-2	CASSDYGTANTGELFF	TGCGCCAGCAGTGACTACGGGACCGCGAACACCGGGGAGCTGTTTTTT
NA	TRBV19	NA	TRBJ2-3	CASSITNRVGDTQYF	TGTGCCAGTAGTATTACAAACAGGGTGGGAGATACGCAGTATTTT
NA	TRBV5-5	NA	TRBJ1-5	CASSLALGSNQPQHF	TGTGCCAGCAGCTTGGCGTTGGGAAGCAATCAGCCCCAGCATTTT
NA	TRBV4-1	NA	TRBJ1-5	CASSQEDSDRNQPQHF	TGCGCCAGCAGCCAAGAGGACTCTGACAGGAATCAGCCCCAGCATTTT
NA	TRBV4-1	TRBD1	TRBJ2-2	CASSLAQGANTGELFF	TGCGCCAGCAGCCTGGCCCAGGGGGCGAACACCGGGGAGCTGTTTTTT
NA	TRBV11-3	NA	TRBJ2-2	CASSPLGSGELFF	TGTGCCAGCAGCCCGCTAGGGAGCGGGGAGCTGTTTTTT
NA	TRBV11-3	TRBD1	TRBJ2-2	CASSLEAGQAHTGELFF	TGTGCCAGCAGCTTAGAGGCCGGACAGGCCCACACCGGGGAGCTGTTTTTT
once	TRBV5-6	NA	TRBJ1-4	CASSLASRGRTNEKLFF	TGTGCCAGCAGCTTGGCTTCGAGGGGACGAACTAATGAAAAACTGTTTTTT
NA	TRBV27	NA	TRBJ2-1	CATRVGAETYNEQFF	TGTGCCACCAGGGTGGGGGCCGAAACCTACAATGAGCAGTTCTTC
NA	TRBV7-9	NA	TRBJ2-7	CASSLEEGRTYEQYF	TGTGCCAGCAGCTTAGAGGAGGGTCGGACCTACGAGCAGTACTTC
NA	TRBV2	NA	TRBJ1-5	CASSEVGLNQPQHF	TGTGCCAGCAGTGAAGTTGGGTTGAATCAGCCCCAGCATTTT